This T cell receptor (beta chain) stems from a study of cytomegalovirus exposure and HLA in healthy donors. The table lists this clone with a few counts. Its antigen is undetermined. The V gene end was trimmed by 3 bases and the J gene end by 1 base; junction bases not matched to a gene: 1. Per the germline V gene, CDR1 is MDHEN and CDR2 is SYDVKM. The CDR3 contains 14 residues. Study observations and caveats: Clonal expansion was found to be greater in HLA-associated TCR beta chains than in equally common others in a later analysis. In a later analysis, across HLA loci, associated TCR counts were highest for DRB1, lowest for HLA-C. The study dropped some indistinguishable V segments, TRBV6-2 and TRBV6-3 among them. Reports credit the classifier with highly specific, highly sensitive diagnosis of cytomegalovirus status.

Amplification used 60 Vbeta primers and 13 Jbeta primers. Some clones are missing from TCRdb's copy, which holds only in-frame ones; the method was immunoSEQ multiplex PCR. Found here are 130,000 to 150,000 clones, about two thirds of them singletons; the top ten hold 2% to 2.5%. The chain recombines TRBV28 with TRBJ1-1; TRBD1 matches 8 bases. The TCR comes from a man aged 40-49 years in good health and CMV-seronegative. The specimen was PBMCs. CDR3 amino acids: CASSLDRANTEAFF. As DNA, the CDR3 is TGTGCCAGCAGTTTGGACAGGGCGAACACTGAAGCTTTCTTT.